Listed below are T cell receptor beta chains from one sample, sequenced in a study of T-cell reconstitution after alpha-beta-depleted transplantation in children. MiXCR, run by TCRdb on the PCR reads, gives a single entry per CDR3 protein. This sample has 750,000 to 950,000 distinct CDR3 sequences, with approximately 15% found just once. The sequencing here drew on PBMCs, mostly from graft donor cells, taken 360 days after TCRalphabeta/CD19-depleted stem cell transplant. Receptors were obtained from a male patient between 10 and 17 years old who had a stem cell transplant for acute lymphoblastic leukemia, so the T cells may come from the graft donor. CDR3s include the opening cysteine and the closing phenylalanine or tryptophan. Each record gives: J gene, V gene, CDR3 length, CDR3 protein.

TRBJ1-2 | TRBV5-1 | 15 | CASSFPGQGAFGYTF
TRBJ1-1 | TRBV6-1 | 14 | CASRVPGGRTEAFF
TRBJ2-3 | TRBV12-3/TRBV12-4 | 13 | CASSRMGFDTQYF
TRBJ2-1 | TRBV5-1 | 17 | CASSLVASGLGYNEQFF
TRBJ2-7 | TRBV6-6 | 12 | CASSPMAYEQYF
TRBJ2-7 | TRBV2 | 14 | CASSEREVSYEQYF
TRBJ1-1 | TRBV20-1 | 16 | CSARIPNRGGKGEAFF
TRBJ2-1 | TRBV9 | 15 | CASSGGLAGLVEQFF
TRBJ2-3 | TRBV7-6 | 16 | CASSLVSGAVPDTQYF
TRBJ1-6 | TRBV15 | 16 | CATSRDRTGVLSPLHF
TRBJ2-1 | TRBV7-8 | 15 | CASSPGLAGRYEQFF
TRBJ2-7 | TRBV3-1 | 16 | CASSQPRGGAPYEQYF
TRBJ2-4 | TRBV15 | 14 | CATSRDQGGPWEYF
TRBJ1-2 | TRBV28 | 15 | CASSPTGKGLYGYTF
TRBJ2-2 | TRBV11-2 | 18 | CASSSGQGEGYNTGELFF
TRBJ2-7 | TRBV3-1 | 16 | CASSRPGGGQYYEQYF
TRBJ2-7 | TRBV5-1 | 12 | CASSFEGVGQYF
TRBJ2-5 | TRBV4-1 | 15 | CASSQGNRVQETQYF
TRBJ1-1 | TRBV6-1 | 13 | CASSLQRDTEAFF
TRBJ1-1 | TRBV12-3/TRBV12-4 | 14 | CASSLARAKTEAFF
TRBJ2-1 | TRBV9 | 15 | CASSVELATYNEQFF
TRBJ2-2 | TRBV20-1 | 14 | CSARGTSVSGELFF
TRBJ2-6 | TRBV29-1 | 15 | CSVSRGPSGANVLTF
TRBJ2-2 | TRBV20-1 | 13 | CSADRGNTGELFF
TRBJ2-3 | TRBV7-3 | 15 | CASSLGTARPDTQYF
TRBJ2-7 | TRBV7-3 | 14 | CASSPTPGHNEQYF
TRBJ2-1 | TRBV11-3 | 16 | CASSLWGSGAYNEQFF
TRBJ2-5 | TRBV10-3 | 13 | CAISVLAGETQYF
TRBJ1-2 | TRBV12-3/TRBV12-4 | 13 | CASSRDRVDGYTF
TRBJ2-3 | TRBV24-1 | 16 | CATSDLPSGSGDTQYF
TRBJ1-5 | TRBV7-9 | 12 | CASSPHVGPQHF
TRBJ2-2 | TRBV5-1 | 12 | CASSPDWAELFF
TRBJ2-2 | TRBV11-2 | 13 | CASSSSSTGELFF
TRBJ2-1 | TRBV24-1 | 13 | CATVSLRSNEQFF
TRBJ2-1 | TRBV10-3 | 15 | CAISDSGEGTNEQFF
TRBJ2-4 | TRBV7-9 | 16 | CASSKVAGLAKNIQYF
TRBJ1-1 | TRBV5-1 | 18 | CASSAVDRVKAMNTEAFF
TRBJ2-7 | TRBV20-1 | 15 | CSAEGGTYNSYEQYF
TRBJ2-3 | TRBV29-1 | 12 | CSVEGPTDTQYF
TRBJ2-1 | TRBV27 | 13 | CATSTGGRNEQFF
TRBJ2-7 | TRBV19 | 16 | CASSILSGESSYEQYF
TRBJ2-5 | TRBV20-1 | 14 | CSASDAGRQETQYF
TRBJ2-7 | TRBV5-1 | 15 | CASSTTSVSLYEQYF
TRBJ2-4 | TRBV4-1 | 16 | CASSQEEGEVKNIQYF
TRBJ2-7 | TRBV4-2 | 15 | CASSQEGTILNEQYF
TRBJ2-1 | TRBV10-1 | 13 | CASSESLAGGQFF
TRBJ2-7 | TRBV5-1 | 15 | CASSSGAAVPSEQYF
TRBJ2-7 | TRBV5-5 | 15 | CASSHDRGGNYEQYF
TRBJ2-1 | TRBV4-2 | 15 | CASRDQWEAYNEQFF
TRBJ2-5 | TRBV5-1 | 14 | CASRETGVRETQYF
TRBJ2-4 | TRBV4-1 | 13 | CASSQTRWGRGYF
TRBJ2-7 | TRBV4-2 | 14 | CASSQEGLIREQYF
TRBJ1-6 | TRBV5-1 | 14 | CASSSTGGYSPLHF
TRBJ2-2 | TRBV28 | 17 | CASSLFSGRANTGELFF
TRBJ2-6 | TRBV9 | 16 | CASSGRGGSGANVLTF
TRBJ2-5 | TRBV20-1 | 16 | CSASTRDRGEQETQYF
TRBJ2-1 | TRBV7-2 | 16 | CASSQPPGKGLDEQFF
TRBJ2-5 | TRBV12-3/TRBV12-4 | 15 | CASSAGTGGEETQYF
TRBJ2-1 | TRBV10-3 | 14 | CAISRTGGEGEQFF
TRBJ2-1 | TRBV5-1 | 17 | CASSLGGGGRVIDEQFF